This TCR beta chain stems from a study of radiation and T cells in renal cell carcinoma. Study results and limitations: Compared with controls, irradiated tumors had more, larger dominant CDR3 motifs.

The V and J ends lost 5 bases and 1 base, in that order; junction bases with no gene match: 2. The CDR3 sequence is 14 residues long. Germline assignment: CDR1 SGHDT and CDR2 YYEEEE. The treatment was: treatment-naive control, cytoreductive nephrectomy. Produced via immunoSEQ multiplex PCR; TCRdb's table is partial and in-frame only. The table lists 13,000 or so clones, around 57% of them singletons. With regard to this clone: As yet, its antigen is unknown.

The sequence came from a man aged 45-60 years with renal cell carcinoma. The sample here was tumor tissue, taken from a patient whose treatment was nephrectomy without radiotherapy. The rearrangement uses TRBV5-6 and TRBJ1-1; 10 bases map to TRBD1. The CDR3 coding sequence is TGTGCCAGCAGTTGGGACAGGGGGAACACTGAAGCTTTCTTT. This gives the protein CASSWDRGNTEAFF.